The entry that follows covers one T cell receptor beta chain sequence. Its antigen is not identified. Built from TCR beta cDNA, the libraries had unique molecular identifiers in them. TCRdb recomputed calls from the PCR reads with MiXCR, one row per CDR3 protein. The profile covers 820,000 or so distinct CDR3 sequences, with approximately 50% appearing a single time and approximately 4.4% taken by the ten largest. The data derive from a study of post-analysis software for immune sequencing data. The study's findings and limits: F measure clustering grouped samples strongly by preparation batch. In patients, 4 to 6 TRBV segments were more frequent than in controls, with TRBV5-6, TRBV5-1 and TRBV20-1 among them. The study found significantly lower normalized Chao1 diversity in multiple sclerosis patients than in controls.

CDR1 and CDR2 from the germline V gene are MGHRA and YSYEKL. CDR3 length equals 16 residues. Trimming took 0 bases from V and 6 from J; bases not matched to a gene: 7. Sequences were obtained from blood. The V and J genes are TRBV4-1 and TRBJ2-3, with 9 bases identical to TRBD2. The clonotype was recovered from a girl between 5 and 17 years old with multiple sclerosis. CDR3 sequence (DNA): TGCGCCAGCAGCCAAGACGCTAGCGGGGCCCCGGATACGCAGTATTTT. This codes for CASSQDASGAPDTQYF.